The following is a TCR beta chain sequence with its context. Its antigen is not yet known. No clone much larger than this one lies a single base away; base qualities are absent. The CDR3 runs 13 amino acids, cysteine and phenylalanine included. CDR3 DNA only is kept here, 39 bases in frame from base 1. CDR1 SGHRS and CDR2 YFSETQ were looked up in the germline V gene. V sheds 4 bases and J sheds 10 bases, leaving 15 bases between their ends. To be included, a participant needed at least one PBMC sample from before ART initiation plus at least two post-ART samples. Every participant with HIV received treatment in the United States of America. Cryopreserved samples of 1-10 million PBMC were thawed and washed before DNA extraction. At the time of the earliest PBMC sample for each participant with HIV, ages ranged from about 23 to 60 years. PBMC samples were contributed by each participant from 1-4 timepoints before ART initiation and 2-8 timepoints after ART initiation, with a median of 7 samples. Serial HIV viral load, CD4+ T-cell count, ART history and demographic data were obtained for every participant. Genomic DNA was extracted from unsorted PBMC with a Qiagen kit on a QIAcube, with processing performed in batches of 12 samples.

Sequencing of the TRB variable region was done with the immunoSEQ hsTCRB v3.0 assay at survey level resolution. TRB sequencing targeted a depth of about 40,000-55,000 T-cell genomes per sample. Pooled TRB libraries were sequenced on an Illumina MiSeq with a v3 150-cycle kit. As for how the authors treated the data: Analysis of repertoires was carried out in R inside a reproducible Nextflow workflow spanning QC, data transformation and analysis. LymphoSeq2, an R package for exploring AIRR-Seq data, was used to implement the custom analyses. Four samples that produced fewer than 5000 total TRB sequences were removed, so 150 to 200 HIV repertoires were analyzed. Of the roughly 190 retained HIV repertoires, roughly 61 were collected before and about 130 after ART initiation. Each repertoire was downsampled to 5000 TRB nucleotide sequences, and summary statistics were averaged across 100 downsampling iterations. Only TRB sequences with CDR3 regions of at least seven amino acids were retained for analysis. Two measures captured diversity: a Shannon entropy-derived clonality score and the Gini coefficient. Repertoire networks linked the top 5000 CDR3 amino acid sequences whenever two sequences differed by an edit distance of one. Antigen specificity groups and MHC restriction were predicted for TRB CDR3 amino acid sequences with GLIPH2. To flag known CMV, EBV, HIV or tissue antigen associations, CDR3 amino acid sequences were matched against VDJdb and McPAS-TCR. Pre-ART, post-ART and control groups were compared with Wilcoxon signed-rank tests and Holm-Bonferroni correction. TCRdb mirrors the immuneACCESS table, restricted to in-frame sequences. Some clones are absent from its copies; in checked studies, under half trace to an unresolved V gene, and the reason for the others is unknown. V and J calls and clone size come straight from that table; D and trimming were deduced from the DNA. Recorded for this sample are approximately 35,000 clones; over 60% of them occurred a single time. The ten largest clones represent less than 9% of the sample.

The data belong to a study of long-term antiretroviral therapy in people with HIV (dated by TCRdb to 2022 to 2024). Some background on the complete study: The earliest samples were collected approximately a decade before the 2015 WHO recommendation for immediate ART, a period when ART was typically delayed until CD4 counts fell. This retrospective serial study examined whether starting ART and sustained HIV suppression were associated with changes in the composition and diversity of the TRB repertoire in peripheral blood. From some 27 adults with confirmed HIV infection, the cohort provided fewer than 200 cryopreserved PBMC samples, gathered serially across a mean of about six years (range 1-12). Among the 30 to 35 participants with HIV, about 11 were female. No cross-contamination during QIAcube processing was seen in test extractions of a monoclonal T-cell line run alongside about 33 polyclonal samples. The research as a whole found: Because pre-ART samples had limited cell numbers, profiling was done on unsorted PBMC rather than on sorted CD4+ and CD8+ T cells. Since PBMC availability was limited, sequencing covered only the TCR beta chain, with no alpha chain pairing. CDR3 length ranges in HIV repertoires were narrower than in controls, and network structure suggested an antigen-experienced repertoire with only a slight naive shift after ART. The repertoire was dominated across all time points by expanded TRB clones identified before ART initiation, although this dominance was seen to fluctuate and to decrease in many PLHIV after ART. Starting ART was linked to a significant rise in TRB diversity, yet even after long-term ART the diversity remained significantly lower than in transplant donor controls. Inferences about post-ART repertoire changes were limited because no data were available on ART adherence, viral resistance or therapy changes. The samples span the years 2004 to 2017, and the ART regimens used at that time may not be as effective as current regimens.

In this chain, TRBV5-1 is recombined with TRBJ2-1; no D gene is confidently identified. The specimen was unsorted PBMCs, collected 2 years after starting antiretroviral therapy. The TCR originated in a woman aged 50 to 60 with HIV. The nucleotide sequence reads TGCGCCAGCAGCCCGGTGGCGGACGTCGAGCAGTTCTTC. Its translation reads: CASSPVADVEQFF.